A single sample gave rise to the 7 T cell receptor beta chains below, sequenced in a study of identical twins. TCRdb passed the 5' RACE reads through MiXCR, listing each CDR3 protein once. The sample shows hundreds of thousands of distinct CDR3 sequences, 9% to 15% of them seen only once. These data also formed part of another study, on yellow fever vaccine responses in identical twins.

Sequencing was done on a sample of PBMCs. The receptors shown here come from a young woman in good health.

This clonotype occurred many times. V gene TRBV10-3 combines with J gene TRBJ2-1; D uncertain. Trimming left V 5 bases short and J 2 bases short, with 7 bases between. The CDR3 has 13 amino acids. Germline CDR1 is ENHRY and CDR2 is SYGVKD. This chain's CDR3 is CAISKDTYNEQFF. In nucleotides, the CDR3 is TGTGCCATCAGTAAAGACACCTACAATGAGCAGTTCTTC.

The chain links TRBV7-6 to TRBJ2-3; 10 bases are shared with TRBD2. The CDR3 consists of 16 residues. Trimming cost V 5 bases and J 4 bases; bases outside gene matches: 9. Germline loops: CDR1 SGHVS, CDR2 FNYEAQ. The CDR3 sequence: CASSRTSGAPPDTQYF. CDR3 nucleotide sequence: TGTGCCAGCAGCAGGACTAGCGGAGCCCCCCCAGATACGCAGTATTTT.

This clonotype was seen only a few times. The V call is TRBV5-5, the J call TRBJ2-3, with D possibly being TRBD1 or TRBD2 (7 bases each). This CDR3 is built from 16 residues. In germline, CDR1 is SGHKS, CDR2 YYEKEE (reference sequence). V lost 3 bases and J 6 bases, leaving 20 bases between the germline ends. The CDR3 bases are TGTGCCAGCAGCTGGAAGCCGGGCCAGGGGGGGGATACGCAGTATTTT. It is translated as CASSWKPGQGGDTQYF.

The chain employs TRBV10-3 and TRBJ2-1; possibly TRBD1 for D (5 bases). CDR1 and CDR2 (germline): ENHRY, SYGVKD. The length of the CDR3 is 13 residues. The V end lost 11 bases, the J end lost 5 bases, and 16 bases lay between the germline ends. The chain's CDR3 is CASSGMVDNEQFF. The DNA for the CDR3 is TGTGCCTCGTCAGGGATGGTGGACAATGAGCAGTTCTTC.

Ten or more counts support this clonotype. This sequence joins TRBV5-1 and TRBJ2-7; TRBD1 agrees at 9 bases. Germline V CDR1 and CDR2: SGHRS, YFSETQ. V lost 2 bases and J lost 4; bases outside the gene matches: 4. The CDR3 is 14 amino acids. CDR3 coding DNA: TGCGCCAGCAGCTTTGGGACAGGGCCATACGAGCAGTACTTC. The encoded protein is CASSFGTGPYEQYF.

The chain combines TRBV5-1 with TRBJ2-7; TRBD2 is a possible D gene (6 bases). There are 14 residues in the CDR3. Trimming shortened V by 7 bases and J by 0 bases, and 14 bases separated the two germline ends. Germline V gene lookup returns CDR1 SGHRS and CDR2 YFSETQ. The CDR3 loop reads CASRSRGGSYEQYF. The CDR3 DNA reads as TGCGCCAGCCGTAGTCGGGGAGGCTCCTACGAGCAGTACTTC.

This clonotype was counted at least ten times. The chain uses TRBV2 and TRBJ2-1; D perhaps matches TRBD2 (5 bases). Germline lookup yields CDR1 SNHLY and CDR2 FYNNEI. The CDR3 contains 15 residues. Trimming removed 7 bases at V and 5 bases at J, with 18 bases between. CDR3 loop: CASTEWLARHNEQFF. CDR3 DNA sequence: TGTGCCAGCACCGAGTGGCTAGCTAGACACAATGAGCAGTTCTTC.